These T cell receptor beta chains were read from a single sample in a study of cytotoxic CD8 clonotypes in ibrutinib-treated CLL. Clones were read by immunoSEQ multiplex PCR, and TCRdb kept only the in-frame ones, dropping some. The sample shows 110,000 to 150,000 clones, roughly three quarters of them seen only once. The material was PBMCs, obtained after 12 months of ibrutinib treatment. The receptors stem from a human donor with chronic lymphocytic leukemia. CDR3s include the opening cysteine and the closing phenylalanine or tryptophan. D genes are given only for firm matches.

D gene: NA
V gene: TRBV10-3
J gene: TRBJ2-1
CDR3 protein: CAISLRQIFDEQFF
CDR3 DNA: TGTGCCATCAGCTTAAGACAGATCTTTGATGAGCAGTTCTTC

D gene: NA
V gene: TRBV9
J gene: TRBJ2-2
CDR3 protein: CASSALRVLGTGELFF
CDR3 DNA: TGTGCCAGCAGCGCCCTCCGGGTATTGGGAACCGGGGAGCTGTTTTTT

D gene: NA
V gene: TRBV10-3
J gene: TRBJ2-3
CDR3 protein: CAISNLRERTDTQYF
CDR3 DNA: TGTGCCATCTCGAACTTGAGGGAGAGGACAGATACGCAGTATTTT

D gene: TRBD2
V gene: TRBV7-9
J gene: TRBJ2-1
CDR3 protein: CASLQAGGPRNEQFF
CDR3 DNA: TGTGCCAGCCTCCAGGCGGGAGGGCCTCGCAATGAGCAGTTCTTC

D gene: NA
V gene: TRBV4-1
J gene: TRBJ2-7
CDR3 protein: CASSQDYESYTSEQYF
CDR3 DNA: TGCGCCAGCAGCCAAGATTACGAATCTTATACGTCTGAGCAGTACTTC

D gene: TRBD2
V gene: TRBV14
J gene: TRBJ2-7
CDR3 protein: CASSQGTSGIVLSYEQYF
CDR3 DNA: TGTGCCAGCAGCCAAGGGACTAGCGGGATAGTTCTGTCCTACGAGCAGTACTTC

D gene: NA
V gene: TRBV4-3
J gene: TRBJ2-3
CDR3 protein: CASSQEALRPAAGKTDTQYF
CDR3 DNA: TGCGCCAGCAGCCAAGAAGCCCTCCGCCCCGCGGCTGGGAAGACAGATACGCAGTATTTT

D gene: NA
V gene: TRBV4-1
J gene: TRBJ2-1
CDR3 protein: CASSQGRGQSSYNEQFF
CDR3 DNA: TGCGCCAGCAGCCAAGGCCGGGGGCAAAGCTCCTACAATGAGCAGTTCTTC

D gene: NA
V gene: TRBV27
J gene: TRBJ2-1
CDR3 protein: CASSSYSGTSYNEQFF
CDR3 DNA: TGTGCCAGCAGTTCCTATAGCGGTACTTCCTACAATGAGCAGTTCTTC

D gene: NA
V gene: TRBV6-6
J gene: TRBJ1-1
CDR3 protein: CASSYGQGRSTEAFF
CDR3 DNA: TGTGCCAGCAGTTACGGTCAGGGGCGGAGCACTGAAGCTTTCTTT

D gene: NA
V gene: TRBV9
J gene: TRBJ1-5
CDR3 protein: CASSVGVGNNQPQHF
CDR3 DNA: TGTGCCAGCAGCGTAGGGGTAGGGAACAATCAGCCCCAGCATTTT

D gene: TRBD1
V gene: TRBV4-2
J gene: TRBJ1-5
CDR3 protein: CASSLDRDNQPQHF
CDR3 DNA: TGTGCCAGCAGCCTGGACAGGGATAATCAGCCCCAGCATTTT

D gene: TRBD1
V gene: TRBV19
J gene: TRBJ2-7
CDR3 protein: CASNRGPNSYEQYF
CDR3 DNA: TGTGCCAGTAACAGGGGGCCAAACTCCTACGAGCAGTACTTC

D gene: NA
V gene: TRBV5-6
J gene: TRBJ2-7
CDR3 protein: CASSGSRVQYF
CDR3 DNA: TGTGCCAGCAGTGGATCTAGAGTGCAGTACTTC

D gene: NA
V gene: TRBV7-2
J gene: TRBJ1-1
CDR3 protein: CASSLIAGSMVNTEAFF
CDR3 DNA: TGTGCCAGCAGCTTAATAGCGGGGTCCATGGTGAACACTGAAGCTTTCTTT

D gene: TRBD1
V gene: TRBV5-1
J gene: TRBJ2-1
CDR3 protein: CASGQGAQEQFF
CDR3 DNA: TGCGCCAGCGGACAGGGGGCTCAAGAGCAGTTCTTC

D gene: NA
V gene: TRBV21-1
J gene: TRBJ1-1
CDR3 protein: CASSKADRAEAFF
CDR3 DNA: TGTGCCAGCAGCAAAGCCGACAGGGCTGAAGCTTTCTTT

D gene: NA
V gene: TRBV7-2
J gene: TRBJ1-5
CDR3 protein: CASSLDRAVNQPQHF
CDR3 DNA: TGTGCCAGCAGCTTAGATCGGGCAGTCAATCAGCCCCAGCATTTT

D gene: TRBD2
V gene: TRBV7-3
J gene: TRBJ2-1
CDR3 protein: CASSFRLAGANEQFF
CDR3 DNA: TGTGCCAGCAGCTTTCGACTAGCGGGAGCTAATGAGCAGTTCTTC

D gene: NA
V gene: TRBV4-1
J gene: TRBJ2-7
CDR3 protein: CASSRDRTRQEYEQYF
CDR3 DNA: TGCGCCAGCAGCCGAGATAGGACTCGTCAAGAGTACGAGCAGTACTTC

D gene: NA
V gene: TRBV10-1
J gene: TRBJ1-1
CDR3 protein: CASSVGSEAFF
CDR3 DNA: TGCGCCAGCAGTGTCGGGTCTGAAGCTTTCTTT

D gene: TRBD1
V gene: TRBV5-1
J gene: TRBJ1-1
CDR3 protein: CASSWDRPNTEAFF
CDR3 DNA: TGCGCCAGCAGCTGGGACAGACCGAACACTGAAGCTTTCTTT

D gene: TRBD1
V gene: TRBV5-4
J gene: TRBJ2-7
CDR3 protein: CASSPPGQEIYEQYF
CDR3 DNA: TGTGCCAGCAGTCCTCCGGGACAGGAAATATACGAGCAGTACTTC